The following is a T cell receptor beta chain sequence with its context. Its antigen is unidentified. This sample was included in a study of shared clonotypes between healthy human individuals. Study-wide points: Some naive CD4 clonotypes, approximately 4.5%, turned up in common across a handful of donors.

Several immunoSEQ 96-well plates shared each subset's DNA, each plate a replicate. Using approximately 190 ng DNA, approximately 30,000 T cell genomes, the sorted-subset replicate PCRs were run. Clones were read by immunoSEQ multiplex PCR, and TCRdb kept only the in-frame ones, dropping some. Among about 1.5 million clones listed, roughly 98% were seen once. CDR3 size: 15 residues. Germline CDR1 is SGDLS and CDR2 is YYNGEE. V was shortened by 0 bases and J by 6 bases, with 16 bases between the two germline ends. The sample consisted of naive CD4+ T cells sorted from blood. This sample's subset: CD45RA+ positively selected. V and J are TRBV9 and TRBJ2-7; no clear D gene. The TCR was taken from a man aged 25-45 years in good health. CDR3: CASSVAANPLGEQYF. The CDR3 coding sequence is TGTGCCAGCAGCGTAGCAGCTAATCCTTTGGGCGAGCAGTACTTC.